Included here is one T cell receptor (beta chain) sequence, with context. This sample is drawn from a study of shared clonotypes between healthy human individuals. Profiling relied on immunoSEQ multiplex PCR, and the TCRdb table lists in-frame clones only, not all of them. The profile shows 2 million to 2.5 million clones, more than 80% of them singletons. The CDR3 is 14 amino acids. Germline CDR1 and CDR2: PRHDT and FYEKMQ (reference sequence). V was cut by 3 bases and J by 0 bases, with 9 bases left in between. The source material was naive CD4+ T cells from PBMCs. Subset here: CD45RA+ positively selected. The chain uses TRBV13 and TRBJ2-7; the D is unclear. The TCR was taken from a man younger than 35 in good health. Some clones in this sample may be carry-over from other donors' samples. The CDR3 here is CASSFRTSSYEQYF. In DNA form, the CDR3 reads TGTGCCAGCAGCTTTCGAACCAGCTCCTACGAGCAGTACTTC.